This TCR beta chain stems from a study of blood T cell repertoires in COVID-19. Clones were sequenced by immunoSEQ multiplex PCR, and TCRdb holds only the in-frame ones, with some missing. The sample has 150,000 to 200,000 clones, over 75% seen once; the top ten hold nearly 0.55%. This CDR3 is 14 amino acids long. The junction had 7 bases not matched to a gene; V was cut back by 5 bases and J by 6 bases. Germline CDR1 SEHNR, CDR2 FQNEAQ (reference sequence). The V gene is TRBV7-9, the J gene TRBJ1-2; 9 bases fit TRBD1. The clonotype was recovered from a middle-aged man with acute or convalescent COVID-19. The sequencing input was peripheral blood. The CDR3 DNA reads TGTGCCAGCAGCATACACGGGACAGGGAATGGCTACACCTTC. This sequence encodes CASSIHGTGNGYTF.